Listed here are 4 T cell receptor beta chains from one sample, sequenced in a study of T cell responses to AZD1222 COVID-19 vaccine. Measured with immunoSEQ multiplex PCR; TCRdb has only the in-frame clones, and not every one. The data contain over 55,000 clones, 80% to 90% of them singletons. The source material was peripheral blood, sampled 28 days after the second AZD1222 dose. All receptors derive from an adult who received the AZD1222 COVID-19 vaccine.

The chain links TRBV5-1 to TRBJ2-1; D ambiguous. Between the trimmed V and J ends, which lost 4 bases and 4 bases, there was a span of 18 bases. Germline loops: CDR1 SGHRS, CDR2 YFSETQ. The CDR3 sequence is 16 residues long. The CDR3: CASSLRANAIYNEQFF. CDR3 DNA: TGCGCCAGCAGCCTCCGTGCAAACGCAATATACAATGAGCAGTTCTTC.

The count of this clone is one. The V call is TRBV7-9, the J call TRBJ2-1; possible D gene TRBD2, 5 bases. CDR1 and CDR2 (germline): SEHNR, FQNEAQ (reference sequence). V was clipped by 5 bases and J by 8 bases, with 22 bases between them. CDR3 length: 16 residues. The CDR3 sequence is CASSLRDSGFRDEQFF. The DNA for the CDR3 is TGTGCCAGCAGCCTAAGGGATTCGGGGTTTAGGGATGAGCAGTTCTTC.

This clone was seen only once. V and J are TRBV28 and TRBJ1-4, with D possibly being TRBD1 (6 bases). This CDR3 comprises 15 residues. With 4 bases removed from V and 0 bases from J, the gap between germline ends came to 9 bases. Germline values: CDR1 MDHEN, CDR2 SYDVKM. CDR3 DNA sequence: TGTGCCAGCAGTTGGACAGCCGCAACTAATGAAAAACTGTTTTTT. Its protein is CASSWTAATNEKLFF.

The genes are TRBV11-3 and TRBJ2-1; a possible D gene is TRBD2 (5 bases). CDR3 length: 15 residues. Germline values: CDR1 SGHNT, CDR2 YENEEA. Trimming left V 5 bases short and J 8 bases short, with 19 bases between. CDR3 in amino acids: CASSLTSLVEHEQFF. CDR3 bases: TGTGCCAGCAGCCTCACCTCACTAGTGGAGCATGAGCAGTTCTTC.